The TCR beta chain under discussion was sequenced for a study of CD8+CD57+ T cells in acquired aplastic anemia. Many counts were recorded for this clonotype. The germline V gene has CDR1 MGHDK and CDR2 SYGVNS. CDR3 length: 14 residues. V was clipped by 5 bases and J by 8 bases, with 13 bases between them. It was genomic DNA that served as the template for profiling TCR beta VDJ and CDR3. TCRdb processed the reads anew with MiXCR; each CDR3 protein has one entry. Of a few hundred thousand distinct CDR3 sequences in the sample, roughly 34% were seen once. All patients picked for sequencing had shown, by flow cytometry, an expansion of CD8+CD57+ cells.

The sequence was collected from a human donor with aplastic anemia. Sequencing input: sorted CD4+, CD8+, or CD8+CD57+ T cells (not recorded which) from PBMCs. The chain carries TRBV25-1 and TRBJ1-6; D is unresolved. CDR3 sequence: CASSTEPYYSPLHF. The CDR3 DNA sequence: TGTGCCAGCAGTACCGAACCTTATTATTCACCCCTCCACTTT.